The T cell receptor (beta chain) under discussion was sequenced for a study of early T cells in non-severe SARS-CoV-2 infection. Study as a whole: Alpha and beta chains were unpaired, from unsorted whole-blood bulk RNA. Study findings and constraints: Lookups in VDJdb leaned toward anti-spike CD8 responses and missed private and CD4 specificities.

This clonotype was seen many times. Its antigen is undetermined. V trimming: 5 bases; J trimming: 10 bases; junction bases outside the gene matches: 16. This CDR3 comprises 15 residues. Individual cDNA molecules received unique molecular identifiers. TCRdb reprocessed the 5' RACE reads via MiXCR and lists one record per CDR3 protein. There are under 20,000 distinct CDR3 sequences in the sample; approximately 6.2% occur only once, and approximately 6.5% lies in the top ten. The receptor was isolated from an adult who was a healthcare worker with PCR-confirmed SARS-CoV-2 infection or an uninfected control (not recorded which). The sequenced material came from whole blood. The chain carries TRBV12-3 or TRBV12-4 and TRBJ1-1; TRBD1 aligns across 7 bases. CDR3 sequence reads: CASSPGTAGLLVAFF. The CDR3 DNA sequence: TGTGCCAGCAGTCCCGGGACAGCCGGGTTGTTGGTAGCTTTCTTT.